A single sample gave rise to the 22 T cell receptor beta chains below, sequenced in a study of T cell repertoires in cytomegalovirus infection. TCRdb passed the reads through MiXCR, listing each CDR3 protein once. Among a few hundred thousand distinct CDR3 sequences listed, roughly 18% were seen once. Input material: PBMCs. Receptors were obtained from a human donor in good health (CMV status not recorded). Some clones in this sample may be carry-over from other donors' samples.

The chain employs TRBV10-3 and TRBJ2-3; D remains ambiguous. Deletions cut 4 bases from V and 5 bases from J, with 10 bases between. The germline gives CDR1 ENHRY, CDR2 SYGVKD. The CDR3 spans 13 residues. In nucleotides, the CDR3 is TGTGCCATCAGTGTAGGTGCCAAAGATACGCAGTATTTT. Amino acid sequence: CAISVGAKDTQYF.

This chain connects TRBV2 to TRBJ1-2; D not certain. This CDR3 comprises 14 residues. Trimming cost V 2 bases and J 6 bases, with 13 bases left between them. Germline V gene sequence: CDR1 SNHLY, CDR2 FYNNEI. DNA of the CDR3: TGTGCCAGCAGTGAAATGGCGAGGGATGATGGCTACACCTTC. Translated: CASSEMARDDGYTF.

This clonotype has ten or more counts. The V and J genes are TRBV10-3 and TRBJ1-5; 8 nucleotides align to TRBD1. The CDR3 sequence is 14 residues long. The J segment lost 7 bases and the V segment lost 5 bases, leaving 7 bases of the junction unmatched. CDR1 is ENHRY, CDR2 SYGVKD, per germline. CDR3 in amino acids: CAISSDRGGQPQHF. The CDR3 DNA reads TGTGCCATCAGTTCCGACAGGGGAGGCCAGCCCCAGCATTTT.

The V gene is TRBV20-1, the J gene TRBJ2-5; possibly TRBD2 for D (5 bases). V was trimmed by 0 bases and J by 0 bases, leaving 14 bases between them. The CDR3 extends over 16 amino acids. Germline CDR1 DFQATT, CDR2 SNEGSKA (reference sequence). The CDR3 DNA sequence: TGCAGTGCTAGAGATCACCAGCGGAGGTACCAAGAGACCCAGTACTTC. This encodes CSARDHQRRYQETQYF.

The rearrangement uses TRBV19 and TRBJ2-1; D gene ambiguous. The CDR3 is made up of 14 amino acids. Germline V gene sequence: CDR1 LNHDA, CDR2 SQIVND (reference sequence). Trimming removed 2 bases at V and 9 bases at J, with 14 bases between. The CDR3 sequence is CASSITWDQSEQFF. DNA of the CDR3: TGTGCCAGTAGTATAACTTGGGATCAGTCTGAGCAGTTCTTC.

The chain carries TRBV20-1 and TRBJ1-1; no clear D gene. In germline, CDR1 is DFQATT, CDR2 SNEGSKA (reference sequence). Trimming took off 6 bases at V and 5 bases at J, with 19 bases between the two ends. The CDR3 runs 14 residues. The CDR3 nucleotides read TGCAGTGCAATTATAGATCTGTCGGGTACTGAAGCTTTCTTT. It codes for CSAIIDLSGTEAFF.

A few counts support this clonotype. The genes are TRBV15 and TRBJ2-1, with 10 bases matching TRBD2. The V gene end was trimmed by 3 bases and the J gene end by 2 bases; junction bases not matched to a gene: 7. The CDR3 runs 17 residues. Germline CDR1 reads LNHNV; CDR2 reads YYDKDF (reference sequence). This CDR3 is CATSSPLAGGTYNEQFF. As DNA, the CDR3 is TGTGCCACCAGCAGTCCCTTAGCGGGAGGAACCTACAATGAGCAGTTCTTC. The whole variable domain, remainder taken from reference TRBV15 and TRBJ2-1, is DAMVIQNPRYQVTQFGKPVTLSCSQTLNHNVMYWYQQKSSQAPKLLFHYYDKDFNNEADTPDNFQSRRPNTSFCFLDIRSPGLGDTAMYLCATSSPLAGGTYNEQFFGPGTRLTVL.

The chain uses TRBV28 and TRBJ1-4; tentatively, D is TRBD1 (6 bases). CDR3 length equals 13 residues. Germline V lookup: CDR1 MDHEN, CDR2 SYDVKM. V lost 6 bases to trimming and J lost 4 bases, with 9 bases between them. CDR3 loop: CASSGQFNEKLFF. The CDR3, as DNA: TGTGCCAGCAGCGGACAGTTTAATGAAAAACTGTTTTTT.

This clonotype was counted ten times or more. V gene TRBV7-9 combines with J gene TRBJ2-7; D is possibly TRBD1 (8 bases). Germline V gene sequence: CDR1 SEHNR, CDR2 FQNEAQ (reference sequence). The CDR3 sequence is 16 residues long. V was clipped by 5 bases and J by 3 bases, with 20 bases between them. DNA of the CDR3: TGTGCCAGCAGCGACGGACAGGGAGGGAACCTCTACGAGCAGTACTTC. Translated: CASSDGQGGNLYEQYF. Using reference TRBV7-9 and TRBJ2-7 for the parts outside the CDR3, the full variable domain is DTGVSQNPRHKITKRGQNVTFRCDPISEHNRLYWYRQTLGQGPEFLTYFQNEAQLEKSRLLSDRFSAERPKGSFSTLEIQRTEQGDSAMYLCASSDGQGGNLYEQYFGPGTRLTVT.

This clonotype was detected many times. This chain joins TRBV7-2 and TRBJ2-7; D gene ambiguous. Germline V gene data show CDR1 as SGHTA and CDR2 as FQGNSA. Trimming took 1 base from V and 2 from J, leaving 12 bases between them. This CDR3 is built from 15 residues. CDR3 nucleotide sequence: TGTGCCAGCAGCTTAGGTGTAGGAGCAGCCTACGAGCAGTACTTC. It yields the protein CASSLGVGAAYEQYF.

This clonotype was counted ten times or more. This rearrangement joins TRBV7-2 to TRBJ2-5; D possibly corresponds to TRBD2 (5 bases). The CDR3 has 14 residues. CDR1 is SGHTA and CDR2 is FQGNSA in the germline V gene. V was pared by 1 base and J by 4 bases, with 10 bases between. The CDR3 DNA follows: TGTGCCAGCAGCTTAGTGCTTAGCGCAGAGACCCAGTACTTC. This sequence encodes CASSLVLSAETQYF.

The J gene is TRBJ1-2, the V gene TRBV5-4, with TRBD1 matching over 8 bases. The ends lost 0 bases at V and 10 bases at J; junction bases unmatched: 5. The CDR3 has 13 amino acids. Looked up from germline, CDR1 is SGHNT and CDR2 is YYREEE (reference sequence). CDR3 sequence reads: CASSLAPDRDYTF. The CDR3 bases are TGTGCCAGCAGCTTGGCTCCGGACAGGGACTACACCTTC.

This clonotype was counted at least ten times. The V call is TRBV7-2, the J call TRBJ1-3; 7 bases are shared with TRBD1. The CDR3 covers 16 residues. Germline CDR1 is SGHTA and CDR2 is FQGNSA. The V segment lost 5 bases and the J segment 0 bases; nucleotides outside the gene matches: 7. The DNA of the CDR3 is TGTGCCAGCAGCCCTCGACAGGGCAACTCTGGAAACACCATATATTTT. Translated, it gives CASSPRQGNSGNTIYF.

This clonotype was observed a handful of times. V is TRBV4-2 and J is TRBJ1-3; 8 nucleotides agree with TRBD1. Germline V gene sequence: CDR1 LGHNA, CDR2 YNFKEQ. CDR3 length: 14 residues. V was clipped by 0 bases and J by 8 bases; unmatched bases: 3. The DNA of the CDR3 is TGTGCCAGCAGCCAAGAACCACAGGGGGACACCATATATTTT. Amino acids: CASSQEPQGDTIYF.

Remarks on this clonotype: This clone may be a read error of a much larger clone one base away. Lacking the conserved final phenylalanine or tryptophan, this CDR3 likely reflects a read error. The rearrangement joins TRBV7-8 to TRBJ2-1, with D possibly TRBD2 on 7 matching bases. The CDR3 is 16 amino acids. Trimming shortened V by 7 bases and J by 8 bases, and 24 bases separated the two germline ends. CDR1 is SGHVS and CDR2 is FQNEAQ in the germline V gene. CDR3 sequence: CASTRPGGLAVYEQFI. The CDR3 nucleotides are TGTGCCAGCACCCGTCCGGGGGGCCTAGCAGTATATGAGCAGTTCATC.

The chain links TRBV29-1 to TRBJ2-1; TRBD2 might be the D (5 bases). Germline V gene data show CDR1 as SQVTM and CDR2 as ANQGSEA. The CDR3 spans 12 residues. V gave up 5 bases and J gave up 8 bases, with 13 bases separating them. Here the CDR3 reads CSVLPFGDEQFF. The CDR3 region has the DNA TGCAGCGTTTTACCTTTCGGGGATGAGCAGTTCTTC.

The CDR3 sequence: CASSESPGLKTDTQYF. The CDR3 nucleotides are TGTGCCAGCAGTGAATCACCGGGACTAAAGACAGATACGCAGTATTTT. The chain couples TRBV25-1 to TRBJ2-3; 7 bases fit TRBD2. This CDR3 region has 16 residues. The V gene's germline CDR1 is MGHDK and CDR2 SYGVNS. The J segment lost 3 bases and the V segment lost 1 base, leaving 7 bases of the junction unmatched.

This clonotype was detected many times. CDR3 amino acids: CSARVRPLATNTDTQYF. CDR3 sequence (DNA): TGCAGTGCTAGAGTCCGACCACTAGCGACTAACACAGATACGCAGTATTTT. V is TRBV20-1 and J is TRBJ2-3; 7 nucleotides agree with TRBD2. J was trimmed by 2 bases and V by 1 base; bases with no gene match: 12. Germline V gives CDR1 DFQATT, CDR2 SNEGSKA (reference sequence). The CDR3 is made up of 17 amino acids.

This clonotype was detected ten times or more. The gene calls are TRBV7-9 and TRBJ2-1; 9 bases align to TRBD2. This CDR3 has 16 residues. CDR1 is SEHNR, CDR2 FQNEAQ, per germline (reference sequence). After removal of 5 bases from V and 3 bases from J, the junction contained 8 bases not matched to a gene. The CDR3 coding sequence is TGTGCCAGCAGCCCAGCTGCACTAGCGGGCTACAATGAGCAGTTCTTC. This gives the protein CASSPAALAGYNEQFF.

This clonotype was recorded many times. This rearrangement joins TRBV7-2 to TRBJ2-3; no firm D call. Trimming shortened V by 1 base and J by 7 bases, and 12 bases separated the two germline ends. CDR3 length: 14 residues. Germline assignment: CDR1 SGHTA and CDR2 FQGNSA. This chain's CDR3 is CASSLDFYANTQYF. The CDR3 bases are TGTGCCAGCAGCTTAGATTTTTACGCTAATACGCAGTATTTT.

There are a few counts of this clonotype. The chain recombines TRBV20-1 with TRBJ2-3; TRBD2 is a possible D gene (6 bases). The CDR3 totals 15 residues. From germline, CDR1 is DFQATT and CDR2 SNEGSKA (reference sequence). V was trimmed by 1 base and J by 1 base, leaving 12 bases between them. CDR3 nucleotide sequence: TGCAGTGCTAGAGCGTCGGGAGACGGCACAGATACGCAGTATTTT. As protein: CSARASGDGTDTQYF.

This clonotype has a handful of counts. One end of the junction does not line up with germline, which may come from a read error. CDR3 protein: CSARDPNRNYEQYF. In DNA, the CDR3 is TGCAGTGCTCGAGACCCTAACAGAAACTACGAGCAGTACTTC. This chain uses TRBV20-1 with TRBJ2-7; D gene unclear. The CDR3 loop spans 14 amino acids. Germline V gene data show CDR1 as DFQATT and CDR2 as SNEGSKA (reference sequence).